This T cell receptor beta chain was captured by sequencing in a study of T cell repertoires in cytomegalovirus infection. Study information: Shared public TCR beta signatures pointed to both CMV infection and a matching HLA type. Points from the study as a whole: Identification of carriers of CMV plus the relevant HLA was achieved through cumulative public TCR beta family frequency. Clonotype analysis showed dominance of the ex vivo response by HLA-C-restricted CMV-specific TCR beta clonotypes.

Germline V gives CDR1 SGHVS, CDR2 FQNEAQ. The CDR3 is made up of 15 amino acids. Trimming shortened V by 2 bases and J by 7 bases, and 18 bases separated the two germline ends. TCRdb reanalysed the reads using MiXCR and keeps one entry per CDR3 protein. The profile covers about 450,000 distinct CDR3 sequences, with under 40% appearing a single time and roughly 15% taken by the ten largest. This clonotype was detected ten times or more. Its antigen is currently unknown. J is TRBJ2-7 and V is TRBV7-8; tentative D call: TRBD2 (5 bases). The sample consisted of PBMCs. The source is a human donor in good health (CMV status not recorded). Some clones in this sample may be carry-over from other donors' samples. This CDR3 is CASSLRAGSAKEQYF. The CDR3 region has the DNA TGTGCCAGCAGCTTAAGGGCGGGTTCTGCCAAGGAGCAGTACTTC.